This T cell receptor (beta chain) was captured by sequencing in a study of CXCR3-negative and CXCR3-positive naive CD8 T cells. On the study more broadly: Every library held about 1.5 +/- 0.3 million TRB reads, and the total came to around 140 million. Study-wide results and limits: Naive CXCR3-positive and CXCR3-negative cells shared similar TRBV-TRBJ usage, unlike memory cells. When CXCR3-positive naive cells were set against CXCR3-negative naive cells, the former had more hydrophobic TRB CDR3s.

Carrying UMI labels, the TRB cDNA libraries were prepared through 5' RACE. TCRdb reprocessed the 5' RACE reads and reports one entry per CDR3 protein, with no DNA. The listing records 49,000 or so distinct CDR3 sequences. Concerning this clonotype: Its antigen is unidentified.

The CDR3 covers 14 residues. The sequence came from a human donor in good health. Some clones in this sample may be carry-over from other donors' samples. The J gene is TRBJ1-5, the V gene TRBV12-3 or TRBV12-4. Sequenced input: naive CXCR3+ CD8+ T cells from blood. Subset indicated: CD45RO-CCR7+CD27+CD95- naive CD8+ T cells expressing CXCR3 (TNR3+). The CDR3 reads CASSRPYSNQPQHF.